These 2 T cell receptor beta chains were sequenced from one sample in a study of cytomegalovirus exposure and HLA in healthy donors. A multiplex PCR was run with 60 Vbeta primers and 13 Jbeta primers. TCRdb's copy holds only in-frame clones and misses some; the assay was immunoSEQ multiplex PCR. The data show 140,000 to 150,000 clones, more than 75% seen once. What was sequenced was PBMCs. These receptors were taken from a female donor in good health and CMV-seronegative.

V and J are TRBV28 and TRBJ2-7; TRBD2 agrees at 8 bases. The CDR3 is 15 amino acids. The V gene end was trimmed by 6 bases and the J gene end by 2 bases; junction bases not matched to a gene: 9. Per germline, CDR1 MDHEN and CDR2 SYDVKM. The CDR3 is CASSRPGLEAYEQYF. The CDR3 nucleotides read TGTGCCAGCAGCCGTCCGGGACTAGAGGCCTACGAGCAGTACTTC. Combining the CDR3 with reference TRBV28 and TRBJ2-7 gives the whole variable domain DVKVTQSSRYLVKRTGEKVFLECVQDMDHENMFWYRQDPGLGLRLIYFSYDVKMKEKGDIPEGYSVSREKKERFSLILESASTNQTSMYLCASSRPGLEAYEQYFGPGTRLTVT.

This chain joins TRBV4-3 and TRBJ2-1; 12 bases are a match to TRBD2. The J segment lost 7 bases and the V segment lost 0 bases, leaving 4 bases of the junction unmatched. The CDR3 extends over 16 amino acids. Germline values: CDR1 LGHNA, CDR2 YSLEER. CDR3 nucleotides: TGCGCCAGCAGCCAAGAACCTAGCGGGGGGGCGAATGAGCAGTTCTTC. This codes for CASSQEPSGGANEQFF.